The subject of this entry is one TCR beta chain. What it recognizes is unknown. The record originates from a study of T cells in Graves' hyperthyroidism and ophthalmopathy. Study outcomes and limitations: The majority of expanded thyroid clonotypes above 0.001 also appeared in blood.

What was amplified from RNA transcripts were TCR beta CDR3 regions. During a first-round RT-PCR of the TCR CDR3, the HTBI primer set was used. TCRdb used MiXCR to reprocess the multiplex PCR reads, holding one entry per CDR3 protein. Of 560,000 or so distinct CDR3 sequences in the sample, around 45% are singletons; the top ten hold about 8.2%. CDR3 length equals 12 residues. With 10 bases removed from V and 1 base from J, the gap between germline ends came to 10 bases. CDR1 and CDR2 from the germline V gene are LNHDA and SQIVND (reference sequence). Clinical symptoms, serum thyroxine and TRAb, thyroid ultrasound and orbital computed tomography were used for the diagnoses.

The receptor comes from a woman younger than 30 with Graves' hyperthyroidism. The chain carries TRBV19 and TRBJ1-1, with D perhaps TRBD1 (5 bases). Specimen: peripheral blood or thyroid tissue (not recorded which). This CDR3 is CATWGGNTEAFF. The CDR3 DNA follows: TGTGCCACCTGGGGGGGGAACACTGAAGCTTTCTTT.